The T cell receptor beta chain described here comes from a study of technical replicates of blood from several donors. Germline V gene lookup returns CDR1 MNHEY and CDR2 SVGAGI. The CDR3 is 14 residues long. Trimming cost V 6 bases and J 3 bases; bases outside gene matches: 6. The data were produced by immunoSEQ multiplex PCR, yet TCRdb's version contains in-frame clones alone and is incomplete. Of tens of thousands of clones in the sample, roughly 94% were seen once. Sequencing input: T cells isolated from PBMCs. This sequence originates from a human donor in good health. The rearrangement links TRBV6-5 to TRBJ2-3; 7 positions match TRBD1. The CDR3 DNA reads as TGTGCCAGCAGCCCCCAGGGGGTTACAGATACGCAGTATTTT. Its translation: CASSPQGVTDTQYF.